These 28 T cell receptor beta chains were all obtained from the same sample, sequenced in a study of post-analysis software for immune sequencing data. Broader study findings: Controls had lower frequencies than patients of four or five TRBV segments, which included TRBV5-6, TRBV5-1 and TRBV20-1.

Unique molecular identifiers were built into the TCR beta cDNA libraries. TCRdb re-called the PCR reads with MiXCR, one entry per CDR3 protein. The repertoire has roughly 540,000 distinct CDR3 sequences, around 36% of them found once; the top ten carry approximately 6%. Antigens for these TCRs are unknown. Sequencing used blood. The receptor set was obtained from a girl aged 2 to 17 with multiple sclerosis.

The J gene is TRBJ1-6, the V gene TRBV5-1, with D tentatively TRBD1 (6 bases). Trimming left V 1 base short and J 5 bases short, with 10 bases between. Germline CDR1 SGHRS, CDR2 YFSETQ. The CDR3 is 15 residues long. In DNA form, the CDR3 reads TGCGCCAGCAGCTTGACAGGGCCCCATAATTCACCCCTCCACTTT. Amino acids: CASSLTGPHNSPLHF.

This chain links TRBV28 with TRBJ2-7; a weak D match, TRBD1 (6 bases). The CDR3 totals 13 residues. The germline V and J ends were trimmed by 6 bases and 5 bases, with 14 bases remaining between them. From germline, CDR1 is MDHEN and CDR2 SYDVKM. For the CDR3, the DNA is TGTGCCAGCAGGGTAACAGGGAGCGACGAGCAGTACTTC. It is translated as CASRVTGSDEQYF.

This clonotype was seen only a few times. The CDR3 here is CASSPAGNEQFF. CDR3 nucleotide sequence: TGTGCCAGCTCACCCGCGGGGAATGAGCAGTTCTTC. The rearrangement joins TRBV18 to TRBJ2-1, with a weak D call TRBD2 (6 bases). CDR3 length equals 12 residues. Trimming removed 3 bases at V and 7 bases at J, with 7 bases between. Germline V gene sequence: CDR1 KGHSH, CDR2 LQKENI.

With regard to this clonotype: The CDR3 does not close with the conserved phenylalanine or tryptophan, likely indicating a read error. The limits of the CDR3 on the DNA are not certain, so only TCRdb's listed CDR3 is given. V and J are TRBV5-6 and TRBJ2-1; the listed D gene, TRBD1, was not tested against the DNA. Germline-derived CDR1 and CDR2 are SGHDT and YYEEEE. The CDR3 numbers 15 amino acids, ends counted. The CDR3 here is CASSLMQGAGYTFDS.

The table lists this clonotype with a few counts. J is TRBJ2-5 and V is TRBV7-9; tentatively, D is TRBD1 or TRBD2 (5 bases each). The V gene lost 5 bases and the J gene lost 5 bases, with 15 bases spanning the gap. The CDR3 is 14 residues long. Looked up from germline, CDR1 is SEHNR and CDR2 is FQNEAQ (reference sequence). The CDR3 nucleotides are TGTGCCAGCAGCATACCCGACGGGGCCGAGACCCAGTACTTC. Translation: CASSIPDGAETQYF. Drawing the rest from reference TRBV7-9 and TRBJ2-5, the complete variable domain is DTGVSQNPRHKITKRGQNVTFRCDPISEHNRLYWYRQTLGQGPEFLTYFQNEAQLEKSRLLSDRFSAERPKGSFSTLEIQRTEQGDSAMYLCASSIPDGAETQYFGPGTRLLVL.

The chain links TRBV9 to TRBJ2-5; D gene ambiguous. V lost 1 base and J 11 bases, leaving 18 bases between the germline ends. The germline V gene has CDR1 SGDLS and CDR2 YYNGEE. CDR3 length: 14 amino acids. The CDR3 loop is CASSVSSDMYEQYF. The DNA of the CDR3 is TGTGCCAGCAGCGTATCGTCGGATATGTATGAGCAGTACTTC. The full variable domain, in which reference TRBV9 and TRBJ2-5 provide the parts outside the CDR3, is DSGVTQTPKHLITATGQRVTLRCSPRSGDLSVYWYQQSLDQGLQFLIQYYNGEERAKGNILERFSAQQFPDLHSELNLSSLELGDSALYFCASSVSSDMYEQYFGPGTRLLVL.

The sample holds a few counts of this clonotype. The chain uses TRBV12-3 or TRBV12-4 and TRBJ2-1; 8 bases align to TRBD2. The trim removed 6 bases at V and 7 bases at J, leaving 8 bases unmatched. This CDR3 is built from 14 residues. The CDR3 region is CASSPPGLENEQFF. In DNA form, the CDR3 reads TGTGCCAGCAGCCCACCGGGACTAGAAAATGAGCAGTTCTTC.

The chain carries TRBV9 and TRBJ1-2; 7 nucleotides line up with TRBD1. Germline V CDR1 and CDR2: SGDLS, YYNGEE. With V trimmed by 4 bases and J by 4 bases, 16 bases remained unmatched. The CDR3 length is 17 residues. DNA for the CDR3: TGTGCCAGCAGCCCATCTCAGGGGAGGGGGCAAATCTATGGCTACACCTTC. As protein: CASSPSQGRGQIYGYTF.

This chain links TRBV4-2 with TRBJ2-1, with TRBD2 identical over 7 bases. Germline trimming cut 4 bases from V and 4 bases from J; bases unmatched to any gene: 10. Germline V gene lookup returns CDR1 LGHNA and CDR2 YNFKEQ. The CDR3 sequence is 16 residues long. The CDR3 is CASSRLGERGYNEQFF. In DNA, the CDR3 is TGTGCCAGCAGCCGCCTGGGGGAGCGGGGATACAATGAGCAGTTCTTC.

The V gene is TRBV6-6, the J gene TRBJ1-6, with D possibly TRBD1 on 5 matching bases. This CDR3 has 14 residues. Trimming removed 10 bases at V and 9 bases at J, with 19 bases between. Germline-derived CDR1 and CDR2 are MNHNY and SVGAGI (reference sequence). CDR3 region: CATHLTVWGSPLHF. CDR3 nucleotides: TGTGCCACCCATTTGACAGTCTGGGGTTCACCCCTCCACTTT.

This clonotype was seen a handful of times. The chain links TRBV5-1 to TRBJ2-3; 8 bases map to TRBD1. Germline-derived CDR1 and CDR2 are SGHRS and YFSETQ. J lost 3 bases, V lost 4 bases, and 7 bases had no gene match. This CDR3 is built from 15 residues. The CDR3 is CASSMTGALTDTQYF. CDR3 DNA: TGCGCCAGCAGCATGACAGGGGCACTTACAGATACGCAGTATTTT.

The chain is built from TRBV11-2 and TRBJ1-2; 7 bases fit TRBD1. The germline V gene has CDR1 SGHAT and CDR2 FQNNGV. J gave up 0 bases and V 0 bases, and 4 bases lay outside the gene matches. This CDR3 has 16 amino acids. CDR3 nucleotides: TGTGCCAGCAGCTTAGACGGACAGGCAGCTAACTATGGCTACACCTTC. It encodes CASSLDGQAANYGYTF.

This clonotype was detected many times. The CDR3 DNA is TGTGCCAGCTCCCCACCGGCCACCTACGAGCAGTACTTC. The encoded protein is CASSPPATYEQYF. The gene calls are TRBV11-2 and TRBJ2-7; D gene uncertain. Trimming took off 8 bases at V and 2 bases at J, with 13 bases between the two ends. The germline V gene encodes CDR1 SGHAT and CDR2 FQNNGV. The CDR3 has 13 residues.

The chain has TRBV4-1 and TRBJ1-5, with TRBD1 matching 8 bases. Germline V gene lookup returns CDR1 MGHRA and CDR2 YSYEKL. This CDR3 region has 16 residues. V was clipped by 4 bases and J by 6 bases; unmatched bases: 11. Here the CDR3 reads CASSLIQGDGTQPQHF. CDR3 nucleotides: TGCGCCAGCAGCCTCATACAGGGGGATGGTACTCAGCCCCAGCATTTT.

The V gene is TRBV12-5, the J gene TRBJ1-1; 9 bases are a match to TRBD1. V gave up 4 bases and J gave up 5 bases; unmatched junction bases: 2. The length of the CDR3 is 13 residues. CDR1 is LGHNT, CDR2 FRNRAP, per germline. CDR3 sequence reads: CASGWTGDTEAFF. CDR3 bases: TGTGCTAGTGGTTGGACAGGGGATACTGAAGCTTTCTTT.

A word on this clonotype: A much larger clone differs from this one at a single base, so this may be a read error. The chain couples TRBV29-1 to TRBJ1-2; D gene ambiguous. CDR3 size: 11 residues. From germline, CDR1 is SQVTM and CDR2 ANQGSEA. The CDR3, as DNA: TGCTGCGTTGTCGGCAGTTATGGCTACACCTTC. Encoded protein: CCVVGSYGYTF.

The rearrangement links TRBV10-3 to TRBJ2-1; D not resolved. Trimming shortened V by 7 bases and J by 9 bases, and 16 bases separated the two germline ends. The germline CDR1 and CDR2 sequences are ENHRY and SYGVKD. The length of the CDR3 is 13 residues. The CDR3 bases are TGTGCCATCACCCGTGAAGGTTCTGGTGAGCAGTTCTTC. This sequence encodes CAITREGSGEQFF.

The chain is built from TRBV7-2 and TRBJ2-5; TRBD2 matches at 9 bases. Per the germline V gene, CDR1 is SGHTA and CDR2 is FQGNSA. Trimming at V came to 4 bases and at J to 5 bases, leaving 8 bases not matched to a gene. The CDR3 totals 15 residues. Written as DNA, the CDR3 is TGTGCCAGCAGCTGGGCGAGCGGGGGGATGGAGACCCAGTACTTC. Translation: CASSWASGGMETQYF.

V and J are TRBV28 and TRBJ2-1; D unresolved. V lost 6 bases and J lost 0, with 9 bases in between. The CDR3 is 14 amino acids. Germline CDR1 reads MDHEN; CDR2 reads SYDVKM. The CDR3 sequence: CASSSPSSYNEQFF. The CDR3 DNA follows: TGTGCCAGCAGCTCCCCGAGCTCCTACAATGAGCAGTTCTTC.

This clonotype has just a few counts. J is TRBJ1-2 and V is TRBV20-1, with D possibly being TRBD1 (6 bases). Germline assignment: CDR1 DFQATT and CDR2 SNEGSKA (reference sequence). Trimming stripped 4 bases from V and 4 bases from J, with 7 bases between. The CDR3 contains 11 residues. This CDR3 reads CSAKQGYGYTF. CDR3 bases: TGCAGTGCTAAACAGGGCTATGGCTACACCTTC.

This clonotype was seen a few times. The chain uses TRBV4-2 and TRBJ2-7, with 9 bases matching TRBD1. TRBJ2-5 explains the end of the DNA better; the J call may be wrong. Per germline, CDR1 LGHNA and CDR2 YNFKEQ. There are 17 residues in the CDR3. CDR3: CASSQPPGQGEGETQYF. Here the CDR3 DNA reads TGTGCCAGCAGCCAACCGCCGGGACAGGGAGAAGGGGAGACCCAGTACTTC.

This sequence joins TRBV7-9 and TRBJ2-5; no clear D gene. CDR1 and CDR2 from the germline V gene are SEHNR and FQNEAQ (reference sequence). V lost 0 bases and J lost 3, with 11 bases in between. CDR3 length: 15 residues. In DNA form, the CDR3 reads TGTGCCAGCAGCTTAGCACTGGTTTCTAAAGAGACCCAGTACTTC. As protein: CASSLALVSKETQYF.

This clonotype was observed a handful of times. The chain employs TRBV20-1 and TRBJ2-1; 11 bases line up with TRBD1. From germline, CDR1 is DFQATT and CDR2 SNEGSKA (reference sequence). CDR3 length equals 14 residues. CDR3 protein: CSFTPGQGVNEQFF. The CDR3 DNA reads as TGCAGCTTTACCCCGGGACAGGGGGTCAATGAGCAGTTCTTC.

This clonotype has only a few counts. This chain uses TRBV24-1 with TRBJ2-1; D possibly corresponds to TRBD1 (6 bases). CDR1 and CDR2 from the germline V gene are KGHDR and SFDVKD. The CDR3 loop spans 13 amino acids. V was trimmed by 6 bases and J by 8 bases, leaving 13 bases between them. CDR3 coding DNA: TGTGCCACCAGTCAGGGGCTAGCTGATGAGCAGTTCTTC. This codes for CATSQGLADEQFF.

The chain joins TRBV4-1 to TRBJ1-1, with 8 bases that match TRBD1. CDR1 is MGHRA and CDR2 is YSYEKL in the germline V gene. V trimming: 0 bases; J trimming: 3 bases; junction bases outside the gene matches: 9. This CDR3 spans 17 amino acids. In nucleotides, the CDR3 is TGCGCCAGCAGCCAAGATACGGAGACAGGGGCTTACACTGAAGCTTTCTTT. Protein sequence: CASSQDTETGAYTEAFF.

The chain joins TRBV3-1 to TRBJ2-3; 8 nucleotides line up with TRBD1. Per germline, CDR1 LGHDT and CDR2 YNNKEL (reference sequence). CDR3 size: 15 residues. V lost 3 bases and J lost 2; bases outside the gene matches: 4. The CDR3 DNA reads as TGTGCCAGCAGCCATTGGGACAGGTACACAGATACGCAGTATTTT. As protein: CASSHWDRYTDTQYF.

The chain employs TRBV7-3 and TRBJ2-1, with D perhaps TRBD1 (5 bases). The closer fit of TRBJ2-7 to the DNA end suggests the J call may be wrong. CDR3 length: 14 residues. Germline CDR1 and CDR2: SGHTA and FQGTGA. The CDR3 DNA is TGTGCCAGCAGCTCACGTGATTGGGGCAATGAGCAGTACTTC. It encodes CASSSRDWGNEQYF.

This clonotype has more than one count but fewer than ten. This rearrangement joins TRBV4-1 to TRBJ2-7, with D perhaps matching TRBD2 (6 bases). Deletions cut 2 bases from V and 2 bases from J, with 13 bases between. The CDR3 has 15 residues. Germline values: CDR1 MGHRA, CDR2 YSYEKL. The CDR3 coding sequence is TGCGCCAGCAGCCAATCTGGGGGAGGCACCTACGAGCAGTACTTC. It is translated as CASSQSGGGTYEQYF.